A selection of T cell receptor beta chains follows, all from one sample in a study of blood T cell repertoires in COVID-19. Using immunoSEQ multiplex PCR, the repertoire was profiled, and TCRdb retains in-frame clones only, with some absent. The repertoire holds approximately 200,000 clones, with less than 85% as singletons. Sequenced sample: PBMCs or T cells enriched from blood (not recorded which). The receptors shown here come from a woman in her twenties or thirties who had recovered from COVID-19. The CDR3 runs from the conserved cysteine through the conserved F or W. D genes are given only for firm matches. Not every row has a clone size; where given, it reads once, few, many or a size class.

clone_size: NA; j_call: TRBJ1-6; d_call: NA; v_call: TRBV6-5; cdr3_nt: TGTGCCAGCAGTTACTCAGGAGGGGCCCTCCACTTT; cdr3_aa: CASSYSGGALHF
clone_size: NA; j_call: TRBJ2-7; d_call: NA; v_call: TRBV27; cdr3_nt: TGTGCCAGCAGTTTATTAGCCACGTACGAGCAGTACTTC; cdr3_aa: CASSLLATYEQYF
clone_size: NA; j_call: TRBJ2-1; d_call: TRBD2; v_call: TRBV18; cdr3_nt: TGTGCCAGCTCACCATTCTTTCAGACTAGCGGGAGCTACAATGAGCAGTTCTTC; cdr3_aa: CASSPFFQTSGSYNEQFF
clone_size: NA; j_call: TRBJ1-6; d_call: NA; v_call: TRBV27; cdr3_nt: TGTGCCAGCAGTTTGGGGGGAGGGGTGGGAGATTCACCCCTCCACTTT; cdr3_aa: CASSLGGGVGDSPLHF
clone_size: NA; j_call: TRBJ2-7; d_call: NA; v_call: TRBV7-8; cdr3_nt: TGTGCCAGCAGCCCGAGCCCCGGGTCGAACTACGAGCAGTACTTC; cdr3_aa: CASSPSPGSNYEQYF
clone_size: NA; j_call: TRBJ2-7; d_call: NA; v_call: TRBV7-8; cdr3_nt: TGTGCCAGCAGCTTAGATGGGTCAGGGAGGACCTACGAGCAGTACTTC; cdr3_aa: CASSLDGSGRTYEQYF
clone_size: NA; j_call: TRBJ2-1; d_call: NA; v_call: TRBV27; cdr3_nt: TGTGCCAGCAGTTTACTGGGGGCGAACTACAATGAGCAGTTCTTC; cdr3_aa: CASSLLGANYNEQFF
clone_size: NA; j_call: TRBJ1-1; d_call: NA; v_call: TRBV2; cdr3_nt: TGTGCCAGCAGGAGTTTTGAAGCTTTCTTT; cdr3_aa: CASRSFEAFF
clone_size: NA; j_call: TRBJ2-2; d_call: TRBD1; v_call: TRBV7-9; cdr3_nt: TGTGCCAGCAGCCCTTCCCTGGGACAGGCTCCGAACACCGGGGAGCTGTTTTTT; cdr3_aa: CASSPSLGQAPNTGELFF
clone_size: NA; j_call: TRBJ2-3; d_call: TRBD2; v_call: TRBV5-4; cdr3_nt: TGTGCCAGCAGCTCGGGGACTAGCGGCACAGATACGCAGTATTTT; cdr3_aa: CASSSGTSGTDTQYF
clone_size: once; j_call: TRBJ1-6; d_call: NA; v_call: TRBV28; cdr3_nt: TGTGCAGCAAGGCGGGGGATTAATTCACCCCTCCACTTT; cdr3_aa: CAARRGINSPLHF
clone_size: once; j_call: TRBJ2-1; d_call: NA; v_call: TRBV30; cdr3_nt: TGTGCCTGGAGTAGCGGGAATGAGCAGTTCTTC; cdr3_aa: CAWSSGNEQFF
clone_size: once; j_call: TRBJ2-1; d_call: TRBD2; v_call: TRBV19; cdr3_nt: TGTGCCAGTAGTAGGAAACTAGCGGGGAGCTCCTACAATGAGCAGTTCTTC; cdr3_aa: CASSRKLAGSSYNEQFF
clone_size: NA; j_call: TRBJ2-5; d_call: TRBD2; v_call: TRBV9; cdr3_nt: TGTGCCAGCAGCCCCGGGGAGCGGGGGGGCCAGGAGACCCAGTACTTC; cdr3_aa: CASSPGERGGQETQYF
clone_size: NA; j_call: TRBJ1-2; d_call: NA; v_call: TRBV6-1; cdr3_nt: TGTGCCAGCAGTGAACCAAACGGCGGGATATATGGCTACACCTTC; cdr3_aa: CASSEPNGGIYGYTF
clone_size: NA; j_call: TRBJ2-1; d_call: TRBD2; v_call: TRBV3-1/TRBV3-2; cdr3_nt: TGTGCCAGCAGCCAAGTTCTCGGGGGGGCCTCTAATGAGCAGTTCTTC; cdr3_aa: CASSQVLGGASNEQFF
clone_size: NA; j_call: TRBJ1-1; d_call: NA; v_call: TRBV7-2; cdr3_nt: TGTGCCAGCAGCCCCGGGACACTCAGTAGGCCCACTGAAGCTTTCTTT; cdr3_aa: CASSPGTLSRPTEAFF
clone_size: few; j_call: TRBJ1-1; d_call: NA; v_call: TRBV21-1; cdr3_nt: TGTGCCAGCAGCACTTGTTCAGGGGGCGTCACTGAAGCTTTCTTT; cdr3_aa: CASSTCSGGVTEAFF
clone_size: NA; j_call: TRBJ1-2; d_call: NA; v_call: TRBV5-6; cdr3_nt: TGTGCCAGCAGCTTGGCAGGTAACTATGGCTACACCTTC; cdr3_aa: CASSLAGNYGYTF
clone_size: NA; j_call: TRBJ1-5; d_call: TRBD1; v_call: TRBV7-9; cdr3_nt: TGTGCCAGCAGCTTAGAGCAGGGGGACCAGCCCCAGCATTTT; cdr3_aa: CASSLEQGDQPQHF
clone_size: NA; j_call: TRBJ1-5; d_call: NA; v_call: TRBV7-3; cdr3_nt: TGTGCCAGCAGCCTCCGACAGAGGAAGGGAGGAAATCAGCCCCAGCATTTT; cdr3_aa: CASSLRQRKGGNQPQHF
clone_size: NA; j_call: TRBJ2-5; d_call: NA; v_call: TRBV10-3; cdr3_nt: TGTGCCATCAGCTCGGGCCACAGGCTACCCCCAGAGACCCAGTACTTC; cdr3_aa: CAISSGHRLPPETQYF
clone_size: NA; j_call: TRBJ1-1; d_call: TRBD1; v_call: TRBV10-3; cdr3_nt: TGTGCCATCAGTGGTCCTACAGGGGAACGGACTGAAGCTTTCTTT; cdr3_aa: CAISGPTGERTEAFF
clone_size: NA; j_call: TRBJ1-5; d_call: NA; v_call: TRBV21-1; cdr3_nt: TGTGCCAGCAGCAAACCGACAGGGACGTATAGCAATCAGCCCCAGCATTTT; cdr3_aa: CASSKPTGTYSNQPQHF
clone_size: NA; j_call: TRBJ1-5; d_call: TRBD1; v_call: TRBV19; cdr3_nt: TGTGCCAGTAGCACCGCAGGGGGTGAATATCAGCCCCAGCATTTT; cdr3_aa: CASSTAGGEYQPQHF
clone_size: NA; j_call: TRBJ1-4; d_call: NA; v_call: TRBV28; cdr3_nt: TGTGCCAGCAGCCCGATGGAGGATCTAAATGAAAAACTGTTTTTT; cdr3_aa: CASSPMEDLNEKLFF
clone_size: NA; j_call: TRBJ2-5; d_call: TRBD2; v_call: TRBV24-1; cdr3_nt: TGTGCCACCAGTGATCACGGGACTAGCGGACAAGAGACCCAGTACTTC; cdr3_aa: CATSDHGTSGQETQYF
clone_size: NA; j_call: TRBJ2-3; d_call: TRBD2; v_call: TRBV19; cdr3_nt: TGTGCCAGTAGTAGGGCGGGGGGCACAGATACGCAGTATTTT; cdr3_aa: CASSRAGGTDTQYF
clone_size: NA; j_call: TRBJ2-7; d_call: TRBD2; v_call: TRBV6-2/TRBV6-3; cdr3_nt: TGTGCCAGCAGTTACCAGCACCCTAGCGGGGTCTCCTACGAGCAGTACTTC; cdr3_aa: CASSYQHPSGVSYEQYF
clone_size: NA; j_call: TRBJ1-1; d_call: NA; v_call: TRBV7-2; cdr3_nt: TGTGCCAGCAGTCCCAAAGGGGGAAAGAACACTGAAGCTTTCTTT; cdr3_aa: CASSPKGGKNTEAFF
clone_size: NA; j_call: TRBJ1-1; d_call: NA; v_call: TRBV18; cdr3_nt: TGTGCCAGCTCACCAGACAGCATGAACACTGAAGCTTTCTTT; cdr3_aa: CASSPDSMNTEAFF
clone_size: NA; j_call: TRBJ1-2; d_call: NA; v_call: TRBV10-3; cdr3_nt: TGTGCCATCAGTGAGCAGGCTAACTATGGCTACACCTTC; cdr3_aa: CAISEQANYGYTF
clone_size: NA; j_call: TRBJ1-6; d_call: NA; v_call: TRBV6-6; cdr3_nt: TGTGCCAGCAGCACCCAGGATAGTTGGTCACCCCTCCACTTT; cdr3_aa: CASSTQDSWSPLHF
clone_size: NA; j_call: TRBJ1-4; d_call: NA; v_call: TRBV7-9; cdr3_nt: TGTGCCAGCACCCTCAGTACCGGGGGTAATGAAAAACTGTTTTTT; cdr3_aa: CASTLSTGGNEKLFF
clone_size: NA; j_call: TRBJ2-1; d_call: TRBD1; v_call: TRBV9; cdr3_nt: TGTGCCAGCAGCCACTTACAGGGGGCTCGGTCCTACAATGAGCAGTTCTTC; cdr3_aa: CASSHLQGARSYNEQFF
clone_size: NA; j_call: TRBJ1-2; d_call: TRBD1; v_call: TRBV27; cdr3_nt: TGTGCCAGCAGTCCCCAACAGGGGAGCTATGGCTACACCTTC; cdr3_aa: CASSPQQGSYGYTF
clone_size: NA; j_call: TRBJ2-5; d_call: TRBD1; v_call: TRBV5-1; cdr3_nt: TGCGCGACCAAGACAGGGGGCGCCGAGACCCAGTACTTC; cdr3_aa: CATKTGGAETQYF
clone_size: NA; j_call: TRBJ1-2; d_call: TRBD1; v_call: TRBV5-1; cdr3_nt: TGCGCCAGCAGCACCGTCACAGGGGGCGTCTCCTATGGCTACACCTTC; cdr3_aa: CASSTVTGGVSYGYTF
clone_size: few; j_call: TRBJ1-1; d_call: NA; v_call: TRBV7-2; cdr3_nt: TGTGCCAGCAGCTTAAGCACCCAGGGGCTAGAAGCTTTCTTT; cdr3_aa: CASSLSTQGLEAFF
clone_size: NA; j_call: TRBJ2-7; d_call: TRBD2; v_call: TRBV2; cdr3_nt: TGTGCCCTAGCGGGACTAGCGGGTGACGAGCAGTACTTC; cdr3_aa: CALAGLAGDEQYF
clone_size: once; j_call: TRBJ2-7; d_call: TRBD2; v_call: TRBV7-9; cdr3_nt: TGTGCCAGCAGTTCGGGACTAGCGGGAGACAAAGCCTACGAGCAGTACTTC; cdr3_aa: CASSSGLAGDKAYEQYF
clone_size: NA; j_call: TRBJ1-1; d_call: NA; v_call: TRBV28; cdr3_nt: TGTGCCAGCAGCCCCCCCGGGCCCAGCGGATGGGGCACTGAAGCTTTCTTT; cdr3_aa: CASSPPGPSGWGTEAFF
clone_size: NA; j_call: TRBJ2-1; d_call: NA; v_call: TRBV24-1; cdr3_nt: TGTGCCACCAGTGATTTGATACAGGAACAGTTCTTC; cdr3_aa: CATSDLIQEQFF
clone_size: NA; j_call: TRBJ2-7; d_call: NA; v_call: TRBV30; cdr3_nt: TGTGCCTGGAGTGTTTTCGGAGGGCACGAGCAGTACTTC; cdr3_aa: CAWSVFGGHEQYF
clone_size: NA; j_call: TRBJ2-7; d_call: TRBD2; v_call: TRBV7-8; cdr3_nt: TGTGCCAGCAGCTTAGTCGTCGCTCTAGCGGGAGCCTACGAGCAGTACTTC; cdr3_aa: CASSLVVALAGAYEQYF
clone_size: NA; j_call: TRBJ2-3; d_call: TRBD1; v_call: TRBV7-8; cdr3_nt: TGTGCCAGCAGCTCACCGGGACAGCCTCCCCGCACAGATACGCAGTATTTT; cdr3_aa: CASSSPGQPPRTDTQYF
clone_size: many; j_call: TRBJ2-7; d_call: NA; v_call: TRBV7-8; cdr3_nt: TGTGCCAGCAGCTGGACGGTTGGGGGAGGCCGACCTGGGTCCTACGAGCAGTACTTC; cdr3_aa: CASSWTVGGGRPGSYEQYF
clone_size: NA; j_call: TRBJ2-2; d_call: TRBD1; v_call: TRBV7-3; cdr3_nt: TGTGCCAGCAGCTTAAGGCAGGGGGAGACCGGGGAGCTGTTTTTT; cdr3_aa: CASSLRQGETGELFF
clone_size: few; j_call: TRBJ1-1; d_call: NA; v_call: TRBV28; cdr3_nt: TGTGCCAGCCAGGCTTTGTTGACTGAAGCTTTCTTT; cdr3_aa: CASQALLTEAFF
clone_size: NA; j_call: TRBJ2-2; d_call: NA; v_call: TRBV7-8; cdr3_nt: TGTGCCAGCAGCCCCCCGGGGGGCGGAACCGGGGAGCTGTTTTTT; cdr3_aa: CASSPPGGGTGELFF
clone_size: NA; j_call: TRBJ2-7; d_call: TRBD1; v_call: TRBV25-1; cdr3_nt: TGTGCCAGCAGGGGCCTAGACAGGGAATCGGCCTACGAGCAGTACTTC; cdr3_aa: CASRGLDRESAYEQYF
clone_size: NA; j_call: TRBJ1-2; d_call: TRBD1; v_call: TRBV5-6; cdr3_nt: TGTGCCAGCAGCAGGGACAGGGCGAACTATGGCTACACCTTC; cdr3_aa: CASSRDRANYGYTF
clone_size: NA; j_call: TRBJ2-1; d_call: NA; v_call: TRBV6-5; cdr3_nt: TGTGCCAGCAGTTACTCGAGAGGGGGCTCCTACAATGAGCAGTTCTTC; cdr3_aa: CASSYSRGGSYNEQFF